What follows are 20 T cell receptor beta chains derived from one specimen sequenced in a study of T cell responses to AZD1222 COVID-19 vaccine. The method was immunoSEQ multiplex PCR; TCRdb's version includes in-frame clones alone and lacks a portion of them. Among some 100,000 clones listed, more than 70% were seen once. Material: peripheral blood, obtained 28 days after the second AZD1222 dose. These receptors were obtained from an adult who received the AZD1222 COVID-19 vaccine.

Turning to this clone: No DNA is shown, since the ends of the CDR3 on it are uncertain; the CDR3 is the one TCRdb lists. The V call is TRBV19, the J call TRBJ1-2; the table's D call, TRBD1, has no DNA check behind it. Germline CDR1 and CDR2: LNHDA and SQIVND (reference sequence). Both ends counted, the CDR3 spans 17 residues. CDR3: CASSILASGTGPYGYTF.

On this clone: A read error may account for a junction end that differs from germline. The CDR3: CASSSQNPGELFF. Here the CDR3 DNA reads TGTGCCAGCAGCTCACAGAACCCCGGGGAGCTGTTTTTT. J is TRBJ2-2 and V is TRBV5-4; D not certain. This CDR3 comprises 13 residues. The germline V gene encodes CDR1 SGHNT and CDR2 YYREEE (reference sequence).

The DNA of the CDR3 is TGCGCCAGCAGCTTGGACGAGTTCTACGAGCAGTACTTC. It specifies CASSLDEFYEQYF. The rearrangement joins TRBV5-1 to TRBJ2-7; unclear D gene. The CDR3 extends over 13 amino acids. Germline V CDR1 and CDR2: SGHRS, YFSETQ. V was trimmed by 0 bases and J by 3 bases, leaving 7 bases between them. Filled out from reference TRBV5-1 and TRBJ2-7, the complete variable domain reads KAGVTQTPRYLIKTRGQQVTLSCSPISGHRSVSWYQQTPGQGLQFLFEYFSETQRNKGNFPGRFSGRQFSNSRSEMNVSTLELGDSALYLCASSLDEFYEQYFGPGTRLTVT.

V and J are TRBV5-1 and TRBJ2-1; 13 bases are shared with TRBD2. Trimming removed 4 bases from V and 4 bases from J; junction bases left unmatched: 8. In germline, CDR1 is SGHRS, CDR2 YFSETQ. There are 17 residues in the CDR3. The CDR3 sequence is CASSPRLAGGRYNEQFF. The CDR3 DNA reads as TGCGCCAGCAGCCCACGACTAGCGGGGGGCCGGTACAATGAGCAGTTCTTC.

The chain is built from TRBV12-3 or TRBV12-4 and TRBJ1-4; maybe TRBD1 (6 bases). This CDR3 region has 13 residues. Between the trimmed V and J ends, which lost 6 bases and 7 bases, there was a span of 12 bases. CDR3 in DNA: TGTGCCAGCAGCAGGGGTGATGTTGAAAAACTGTTTTTT. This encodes CASSRGDVEKLFF.

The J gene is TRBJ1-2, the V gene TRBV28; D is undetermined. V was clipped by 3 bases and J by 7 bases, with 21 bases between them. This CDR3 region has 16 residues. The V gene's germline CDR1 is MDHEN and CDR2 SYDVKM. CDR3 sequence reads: CASSFGLVGKVGGYTF. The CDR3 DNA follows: TGTGCCAGCAGTTTCGGTCTGGTTGGGAAAGTGGGTGGCTACACCTTC.

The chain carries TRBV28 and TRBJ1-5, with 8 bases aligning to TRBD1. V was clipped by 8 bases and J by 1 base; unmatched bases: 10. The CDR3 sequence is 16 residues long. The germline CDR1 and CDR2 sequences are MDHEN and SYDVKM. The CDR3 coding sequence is TGTGCCAGCGAGTCAGGGGGCTTTATAAGCAATCAGCCCCAGCATTTT. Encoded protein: CASESGGFISNQPQHF.

The CDR3 region has the DNA TGTGCCAGCAGCTTGGAAACAGGCTACCAAGAGACCCAGTACTTC. This codes for CASSLETGYQETQYF. The rearrangement links TRBV5-5 to TRBJ2-5, with a possible D match to TRBD1 (5 bases). Trimming took off 0 bases at V and 0 bases at J, with 9 bases between the two ends. This CDR3 comprises 15 residues. Germline CDR1 is SGHKS and CDR2 is YYEKEE (reference sequence).

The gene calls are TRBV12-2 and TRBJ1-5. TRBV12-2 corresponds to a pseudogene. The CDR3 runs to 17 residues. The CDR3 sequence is CASRLGCRIDSNQPQHF. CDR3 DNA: TGTGCAAGTCGCTTAGGATGTAGAATAGATAGCAATCAGCCCCAGCATTTT.

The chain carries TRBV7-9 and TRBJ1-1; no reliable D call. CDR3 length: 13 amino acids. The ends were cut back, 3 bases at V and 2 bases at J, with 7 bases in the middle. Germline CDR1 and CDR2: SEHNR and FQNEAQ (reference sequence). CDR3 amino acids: CASSFRLNTEAFF. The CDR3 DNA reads TGTGCCAGCAGCTTTAGACTTAACACTGAAGCTTTCTTT.

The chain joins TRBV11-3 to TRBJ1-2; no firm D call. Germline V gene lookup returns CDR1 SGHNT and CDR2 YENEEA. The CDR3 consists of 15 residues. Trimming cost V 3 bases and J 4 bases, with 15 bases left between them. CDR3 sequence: CASSFRARGIYGYTF. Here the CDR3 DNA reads TGTGCCAGCAGCTTCAGAGCTCGAGGGATCTATGGCTACACCTTC.

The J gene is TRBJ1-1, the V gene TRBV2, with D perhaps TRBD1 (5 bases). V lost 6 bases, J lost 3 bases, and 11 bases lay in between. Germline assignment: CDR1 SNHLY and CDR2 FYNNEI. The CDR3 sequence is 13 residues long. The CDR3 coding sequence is TGTGCCAGCAGACCCGACAGTTACACTGAAGCTTTCTTT. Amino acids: CASRPDSYTEAFF. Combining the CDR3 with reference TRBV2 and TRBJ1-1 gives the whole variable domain EPEVTQTPSHQVTQMGQEVILRCVPISNHLYFYWYRQILGQKVEFLVSFYNNEISEKSEIFDDQFSVERPDGSNFTLKIRSTKLEDSAMYFCASRPDSYTEAFFGQGTRLTVV.

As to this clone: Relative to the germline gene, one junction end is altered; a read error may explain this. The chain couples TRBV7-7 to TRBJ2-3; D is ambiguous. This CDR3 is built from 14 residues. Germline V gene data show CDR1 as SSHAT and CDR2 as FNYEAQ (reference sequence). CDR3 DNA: TGTGCTAGCAGCTTAACTGGGGGCACAGATACGCAGTATTTT. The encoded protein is CASSLTGGTDTQYF.

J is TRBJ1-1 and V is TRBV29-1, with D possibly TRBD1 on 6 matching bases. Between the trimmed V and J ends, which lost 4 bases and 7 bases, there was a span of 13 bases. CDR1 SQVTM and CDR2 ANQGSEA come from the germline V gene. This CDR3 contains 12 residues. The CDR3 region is CSVARGAGEAFF. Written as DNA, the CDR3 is TGCAGCGTTGCTCGGGGGGCCGGTGAAGCTTTCTTT.

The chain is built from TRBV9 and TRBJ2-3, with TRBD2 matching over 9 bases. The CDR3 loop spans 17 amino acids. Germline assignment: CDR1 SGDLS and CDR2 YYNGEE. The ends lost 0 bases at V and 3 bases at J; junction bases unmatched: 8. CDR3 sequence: CASSVETSGIFTDTQYF. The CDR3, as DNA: TGTGCCAGCAGCGTAGAGACTAGCGGAATATTTACAGATACGCAGTATTTT.

CDR3 residues: CASSLWGANTGELFF. In DNA, the CDR3 is TGTGCCAGCAGTTTATGGGGGGCGAACACCGGGGAGCTGTTTTTT. The gene calls are TRBV28 and TRBJ2-2, with D possibly called TRBD1 or TRBD2 (5 bases each). CDR3 size: 15 residues. Germline V lookup: CDR1 MDHEN, CDR2 SYDVKM. V gave up 0 bases and J gave up 0 bases, with 5 bases separating them.

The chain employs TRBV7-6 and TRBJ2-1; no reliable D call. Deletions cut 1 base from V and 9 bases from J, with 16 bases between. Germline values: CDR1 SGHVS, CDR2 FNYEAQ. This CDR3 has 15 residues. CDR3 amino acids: CASSLGASFGSEQFF. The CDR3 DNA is TGTGCCAGCAGCTTAGGGGCTAGTTTCGGGTCTGAGCAGTTCTTC.

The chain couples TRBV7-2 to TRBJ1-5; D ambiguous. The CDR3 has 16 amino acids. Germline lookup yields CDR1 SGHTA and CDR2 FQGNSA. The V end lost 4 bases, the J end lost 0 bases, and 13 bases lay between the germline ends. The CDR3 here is CASSSSGPNSNQPQHF. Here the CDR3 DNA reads TGTGCCAGCAGCTCGTCGGGCCCTAATAGCAATCAGCCCCAGCATTTT.

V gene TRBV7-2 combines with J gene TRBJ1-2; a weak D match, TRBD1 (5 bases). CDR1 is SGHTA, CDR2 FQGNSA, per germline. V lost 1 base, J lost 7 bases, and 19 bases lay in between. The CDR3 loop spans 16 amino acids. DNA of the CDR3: TGTGCCAGCAGCTTAGATGGTTACGGGAGGGACGGTGGCTACACCTTC. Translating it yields CASSLDGYGRDGGYTF.

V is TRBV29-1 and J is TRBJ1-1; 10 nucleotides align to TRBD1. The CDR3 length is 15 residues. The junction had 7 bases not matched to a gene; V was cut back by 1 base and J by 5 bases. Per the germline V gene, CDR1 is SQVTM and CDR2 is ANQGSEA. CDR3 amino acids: CSVEAPGQGWTEAFF. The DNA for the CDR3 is TGCAGCGTTGAAGCTCCGGGACAGGGGTGGACTGAAGCTTTCTTT. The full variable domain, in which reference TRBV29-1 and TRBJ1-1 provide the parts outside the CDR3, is SAVISQKPSRDICQRGTSLTIQCQVDSQVTMMFWYRQQPGQSLTLIATANQGSEATYESGFVIDKFPISRPNLTFSTLTVSNMSPEDSSIYLCSVEAPGQGWTEAFFGQGTRLTVV.